Sequencing of this TCR beta chain was carried out in a study of cytomegalovirus exposure and HLA in healthy donors. PCR involved 60 Vbeta and 13 Jbeta primers. Profiled with immunoSEQ multiplex PCR; TCRdb holds only in-frame clones, not every one. The table has around 180,000 clones, roughly 85% seen once. The table lists this clone with a count of one. Its antigen is undetermined. CDR3 length: 15 amino acids. V was clipped by 5 bases and J by 2 bases, with 15 bases between them. CDR1 and CDR2 from the germline V gene are SGHTA and FQGNSA. Study-wide results and caveats: Using the classifier, cytomegalovirus status was reportedly diagnosed with high specificity and sensitivity. Most CMV-associated TCR beta chains were later found to appear HLA-restricted. For TCR beta chains, V- and J-gene trimming was later linked to a missense DCLRE1C variant.

The receptor comes from a woman between 40 and 55 years old in good health and CMV-seronegative. The rearrangement uses TRBV7-2 and TRBJ2-5; D perhaps matches TRBD1 (6 bases). The sequencing sample was made of PBMCs. DNA for the CDR3: TGTGCCAGCAGCCAGACAGGCGCGACACAAGAGACCCAGTACTTC. Amino acids: CASSQTGATQETQYF.